Listed below are T cell receptor beta chains from one sample, sequenced in a study of cytomegalovirus exposure and HLA in healthy donors. Some clones are missing from TCRdb's copy, which holds only in-frame ones; the method was immunoSEQ multiplex PCR. This table holds 76,000 or so clones, over 60% found once. The sample taken for sequencing was PBMCs. These TCRs come from a woman aged 40 to 50 in good health and CMV-seropositive. The CDR3 runs from the conserved cysteine through the conserved F or W. Fields, in order: J gene, V gene, D gene, clone size, CDR3 protein, CDR3 DNA. D genes are given only for firm matches. Clone size, where shown, is once, few, many, or a class for clones that have expanded.

TRBJ1-4 TRBV2 . . CASSGTRRLATNEKLFF TGTGCCAGCAGTGGAACACGGAGACTAGCAACTAATGAAAAACTGTTTTTT
TRBJ2-7 TRBV4-3 . . CASSPQQGSIPNEQYF TGCGCCAGCAGCCCCCAACAGGGATCTATACCTAACGAGCAGTACTTC
TRBJ1-1 TRBV5-1 TRBD1 few CASSGTGADEAFF TGCGCCAGCAGCGGGACAGGGGCCGATGAAGCTTTCTTT
TRBJ1-2 TRBV27 . . CASSLGEGRGYGYTF TGTGCCAGCAGTTTAGGGGAGGGGCGCGGCTATGGCTACACCTTC
TRBJ2-3 TRBV7-2 . . CASSFHGGAASTDTQYF TGTGCCAGCAGCTTCCATGGGGGGGCGGCTAGCACAGATACGCAGTATTTT
TRBJ2-1 TRBV29-1 TRBD2 . CSVGAGVNNEQFF TGCAGCGTTGGAGCGGGAGTGAACAATGAGCAGTTCTTC
TRBJ2-7 TRBV7-2 . . CASSFGRSAYEQYF TGTGCCAGCAGCTTCGGCAGGTCCGCCTACGAGCAGTACTTC
TRBJ1-1 TRBV9 . . CASSVAYGGTEAFF TGTGCCAGCAGCGTAGCTTACGGGGGCACTGAAGCTTTCTTT
TRBJ2-7 TRBV29-1 . . CSVEGGSGARNYEQYF TGCAGCGTTGAAGGCGGAAGTGGGGCAAGGAACTACGAGCAGTACTTC
TRBJ1-5 TRBV27 TRBD1 . CASSRTGVQPQHF TGTGCCAGCAGCCGAACAGGGGTTCAGCCCCAGCATTTT
TRBJ1-1 TRBV7-3 TRBD1 . CASSPGGDRNTEAFF TGTGCCAGCAGCCCCGGGGGGGACAGGAACACTGAAGCTTTCTTT
TRBJ2-7 TRBV6-6 . few CASSYPGQSYEQYF TGTGCCAGCAGTTACCCTGGACAGTCCTACGAGCAGTACTTC
TRBJ2-2 TRBV9 TRBD1 . CASRGQGAYGELFF TGTGCCAGCAGGGGACAGGGGGCGTACGGGGAGCTGTTTTTT
TRBJ1-2 TRBV29-1 . . CSVAQGWGYTF TGCAGCGTTGCACAGGGTTGGGGCTACACCTTC
TRBJ1-2 TRBV4-3 . once CASSQDGEGGGYTF TGCGCCAGCAGCCAAGATGGGGAGGGTGGTGGCTACACCTTC
TRBJ2-5 TRBV7-7 TRBD1 . CASSLSGQGETQYF TGTGCCAGCAGCTTATCGGGACAGGGTGAGACCCAGTACTTC
TRBJ2-3 TRBV29-1 TRBD1 . CSVGDRDRTDTQYF TGCAGCGTTGGCGACAGGGATCGCACAGATACGCAGTATTTT
TRBJ1-2 TRBV5-4 TRBD1 . CASSQLDRGPIYGYTF TGTGCCAGCAGCCAACTCGACAGGGGGCCAATCTATGGCTACACCTTC
TRBJ2-7 TRBV6-6 . . CASSSTGLYEQYF TGTGCCAGCAGTTCAACAGGGCTGTACGAGCAGTACTTC
TRBJ2-3 TRBV5-4 . . CASSPDTRDTQYF TGTGCCAGCAGCCCCGATACAAGAGATACGCAGTATTTT
TRBJ2-1 TRBV4-1 . . CASSQVRGGYEQFF TGCGCCAGCAGCCAAGTCCGCGGGGGCTATGAGCAGTTCTTC
TRBJ1-2 TRBV5-6 . . CASSDRDGYTF TGTGCCAGCAGCGACCGGGATGGCTACACCTTC
TRBJ1-5 TRBV18 TRBD1 . CASSPPGTGVVSQPQHF TGTGCCAGCTCACCACCCGGGACAGGGGTCGTTTCTCAGCCCCAGCATTTT
TRBJ1-4 TRBV6-5 . . CASSPLRRKEKLFF TGTGCCAGCAGCCCGTTGAGAAGAAAGGAAAAACTGTTTTTT
TRBJ2-2 TRBV13 . . CASSLGRNRDSLNTGELFF TGTGCCAGCAGCTTAGGCCGGAATCGGGACTCACTAAACACCGGGGAGCTGTTTTTT
TRBJ1-1 TRBV21-1 . . CASSNWAGWGKGEAFF TGTGCCAGCAGCAATTGGGCGGGATGGGGGAAGGGCGAAGCTTTCTTT
TRBJ2-7 TRBV4-1 TRBD2 . CASSQEVVTSGSDEQYF TGCGCCAGCAGCCAAGAAGTTGTGACTAGCGGGAGTGACGAGCAGTACTTC
TRBJ1-4 TRBV6-6 TRBD1 . CASSYTTGTGTRKLFF TGTGCCAGCAGTTACACAACCGGGACAGGTACTAGGAAACTGTTTTTT
TRBJ2-2 TRBV15 TRBD2 . CATSPPPTSGGLYTGELFF TGTGCCACCAGCCCCCCGCCCACTAGCGGGGGATTATACACCGGGGAGCTGTTTTTT
TRBJ2-7 TRBV11-1 TRBD1 . CASSITGTGSYEQYF TGTGCCAGCAGCATTACCGGGACAGGGTCCTACGAGCAGTACTTC
TRBJ2-3 TRBV10-3 . . CAISGRTESTDTQYF TGTGCCATCAGTGGCCGGACAGAAAGCACAGATACGCAGTATTTT
TRBJ2-7 TRBV10-1 TRBD2 . CASSEREGSYEQYF TGCGCCAGCAGTGAGCGGGAGGGGTCCTACGAGCAGTACTTC
TRBJ2-2 TRBV6-6 . . CASSQDYPTGELFF TGTGCCAGCAGTCAGGATTATCCCACCGGGGAGCTGTTTTTT
TRBJ1-1 TRBV2 . . CASSELSGGRTEAFF TGTGCCAGCAGTGAACTTTCGGGGGGGAGGACTGAAGCTTTCTTT
TRBJ1-1 TRBV7-9 . many CASRPLTGTEAFF TGTGCCAGCAGACCTCTCACGGGCACTGAAGCTTTCTTT
TRBJ2-1 TRBV30 TRBD1 . CAWIGDRASYEQFF TGTGCCTGGATTGGGGACAGGGCTTCCTATGAGCAGTTCTTC
TRBJ2-5 TRBV9 TRBD2 . CASSVEWTSTETQYF TGTGCCAGCAGCGTAGAATGGACTAGCACGGAGACCCAGTACTTC
TRBJ1-6 TRBV4-3 . . CASSQDPRSSYNSPLHF TGCGCCAGCAGCCAAGATCCCCGGAGCTCCTATAATTCACCCCTCCACTTT
TRBJ2-7 TRBV5-8 . . CASSLIIYEQYF TGTGCCAGCAGCTTGATCATCTACGAGCAGTACTTC
TRBJ2-7 TRBV7-9 TRBD1 . CASSLLTGLSYEQYF TGTGCCAGCAGCTTACTGACAGGGTTATCCTACGAGCAGTACTTC
TRBJ1-3 TRBV7-2 . . CASSIRRGTDSGNTIYF TGTGCCAGCAGCATCCGCCGCGGGACGGACTCTGGAAACACCATATATTTT
TRBJ2-3 TRBV29-1 . . CSVRRELGASTDTQYF TGCAGCGTTAGGCGGGAGTTGGGGGCTAGCACAGATACGCAGTATTTT
TRBJ2-2 TRBV5-4 . . CASSLAYKNRPNTGELFF TGTGCCAGCAGCTTGGCCTATAAAAACAGACCGAACACCGGGGAGCTGTTTTTT
TRBJ2-1 TRBV27 . . CASSSRGAGEQFF TGTGCCAGCAGTTCCCGGGGGGCCGGTGAGCAGTTCTTC
TRBJ1-2 TRBV5-1 TRBD1 . CASSWMTGGGYTF TGCGCCAGCAGCTGGATGACAGGGGGAGGCTACACCTTC
TRBJ2-5 TRBV4-3 TRBD1 . CASSQIRDRGRETQYF TGCGCCAGCAGCCAAATCCGGGACAGGGGTAGGGAGACCCAGTACTTC
TRBJ2-5 TRBV30 . . CAWSPPQVQETQYF TGTGCCTGGAGTCCCCCTCAGGTTCAAGAGACCCAGTACTTC
TRBJ2-7 TRBV27 . . CASRPGAFSYEQYF TGTGCCAGCAGACCTGGGGCGTTTTCCTACGAGCAGTACTTC
TRBJ2-5 TRBV10-3 . . CAISETEVSIQETQYF TGTGCCATCAGTGAGACCGAGGTCTCCATCCAAGAGACCCAGTACTTC